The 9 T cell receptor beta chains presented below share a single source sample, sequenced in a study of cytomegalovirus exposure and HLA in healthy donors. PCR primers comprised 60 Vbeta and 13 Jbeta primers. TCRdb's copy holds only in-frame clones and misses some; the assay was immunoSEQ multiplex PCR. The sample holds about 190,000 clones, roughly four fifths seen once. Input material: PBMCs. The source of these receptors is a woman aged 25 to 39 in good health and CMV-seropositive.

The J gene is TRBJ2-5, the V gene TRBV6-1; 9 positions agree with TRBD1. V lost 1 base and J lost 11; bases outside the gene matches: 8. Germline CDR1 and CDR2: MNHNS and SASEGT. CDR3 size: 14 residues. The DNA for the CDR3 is TGTGCCAGCAGTGAAGAACAGGGGGCGAAAGAGCAGTACTTC. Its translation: CASSEEQGAKEQYF.

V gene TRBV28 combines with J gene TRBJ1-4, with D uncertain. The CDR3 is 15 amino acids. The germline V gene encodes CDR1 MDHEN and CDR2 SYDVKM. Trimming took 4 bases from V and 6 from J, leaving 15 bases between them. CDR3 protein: CASSWVGSWDEKLFF. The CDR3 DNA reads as TGTGCCAGCAGTTGGGTAGGGAGTTGGGATGAAAAACTGTTTTTT.

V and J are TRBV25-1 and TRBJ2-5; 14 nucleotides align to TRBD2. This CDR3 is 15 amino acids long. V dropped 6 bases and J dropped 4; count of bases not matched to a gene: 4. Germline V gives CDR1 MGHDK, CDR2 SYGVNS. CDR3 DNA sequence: TGTGCCAGCAGCCCGGGACTAGCGGGAGTAGAGACCCAGTACTTC. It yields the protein CASSPGLAGVETQYF. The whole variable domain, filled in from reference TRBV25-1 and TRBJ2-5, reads EADIYQTPRYLVIGTGKKITLECSQTMGHDKMYWYQQDPGMELHLIHYSYGVNSTEKGDLSSESTVSRIRTEHFPLTLESARPSHTSQYLCASSPGLAGVETQYFGPGTRLLVL.

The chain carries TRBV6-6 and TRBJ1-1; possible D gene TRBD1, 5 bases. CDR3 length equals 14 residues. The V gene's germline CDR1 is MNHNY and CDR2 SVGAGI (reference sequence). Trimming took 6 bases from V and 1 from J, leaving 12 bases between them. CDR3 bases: TGTGCCAGCAGCTTCGGGGGACCGAACACTGAAGCTTTCTTT. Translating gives CASSFGGPNTEAFF.

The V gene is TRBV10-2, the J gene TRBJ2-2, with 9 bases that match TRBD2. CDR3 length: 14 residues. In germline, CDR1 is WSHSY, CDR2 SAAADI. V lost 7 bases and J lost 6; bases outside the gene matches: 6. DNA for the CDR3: TGCGCCAGCATTCTAGCGGGAAGTTCCGGGGAGCTGTTTTTT. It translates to CASILAGSSGELFF.

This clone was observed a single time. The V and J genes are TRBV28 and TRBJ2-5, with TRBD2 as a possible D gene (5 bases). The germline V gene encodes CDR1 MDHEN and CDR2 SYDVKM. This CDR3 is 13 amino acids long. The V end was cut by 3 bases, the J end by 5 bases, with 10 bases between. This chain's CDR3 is CASSFAGLETQYF. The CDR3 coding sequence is TGTGCCAGCAGTTTTGCGGGCCTGGAGACCCAGTACTTC.

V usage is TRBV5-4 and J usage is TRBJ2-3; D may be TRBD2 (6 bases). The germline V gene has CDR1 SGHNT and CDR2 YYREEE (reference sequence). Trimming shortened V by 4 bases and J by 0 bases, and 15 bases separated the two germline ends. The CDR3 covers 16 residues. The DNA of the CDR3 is TGTGCCAGCAGCCAAGTCGGGACTCCTAGCACAGATACGCAGTATTTT. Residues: CASSQVGTPSTDTQYF.

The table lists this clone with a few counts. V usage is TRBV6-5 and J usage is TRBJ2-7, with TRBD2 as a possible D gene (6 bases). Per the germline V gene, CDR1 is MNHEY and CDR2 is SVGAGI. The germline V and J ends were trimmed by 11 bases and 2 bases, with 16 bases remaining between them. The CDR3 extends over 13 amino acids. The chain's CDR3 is CAHGKGEAYEQYF. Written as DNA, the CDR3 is TGTGCCCACGGGAAAGGGGAGGCCTACGAGCAGTACTTC.

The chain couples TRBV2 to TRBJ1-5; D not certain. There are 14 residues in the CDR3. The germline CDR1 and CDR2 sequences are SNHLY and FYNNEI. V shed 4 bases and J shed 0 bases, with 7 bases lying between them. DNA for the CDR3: TGTGCCAGCAGTGCGCCGGTTAGCAATCAGCCCCAGCATTTT. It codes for CASSAPVSNQPQHF.